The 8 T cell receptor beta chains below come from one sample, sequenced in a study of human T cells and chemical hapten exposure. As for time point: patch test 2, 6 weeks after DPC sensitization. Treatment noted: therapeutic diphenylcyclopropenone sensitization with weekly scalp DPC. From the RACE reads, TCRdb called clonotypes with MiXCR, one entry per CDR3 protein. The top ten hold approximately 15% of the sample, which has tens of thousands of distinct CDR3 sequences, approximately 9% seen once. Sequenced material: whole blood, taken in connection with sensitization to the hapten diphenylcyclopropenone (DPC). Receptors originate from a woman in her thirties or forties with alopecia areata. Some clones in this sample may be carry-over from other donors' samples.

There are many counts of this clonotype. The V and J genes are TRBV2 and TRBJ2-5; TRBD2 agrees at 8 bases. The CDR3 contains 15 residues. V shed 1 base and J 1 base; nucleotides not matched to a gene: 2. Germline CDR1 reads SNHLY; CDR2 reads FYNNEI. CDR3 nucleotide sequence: TGTGCCAGCAGTGAAGTAGCGGGGATCCAAGAGACCCAGTACTTC. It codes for CASSEVAGIQETQYF.

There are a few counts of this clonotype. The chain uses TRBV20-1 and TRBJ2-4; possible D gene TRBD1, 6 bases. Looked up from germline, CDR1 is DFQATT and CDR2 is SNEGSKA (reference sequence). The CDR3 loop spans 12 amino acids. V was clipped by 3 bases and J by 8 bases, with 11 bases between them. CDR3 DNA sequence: TGCAGTGCTAGGGGCAGGGGTGACATTCAGTACTTC. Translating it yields CSARGRGDIQYF.

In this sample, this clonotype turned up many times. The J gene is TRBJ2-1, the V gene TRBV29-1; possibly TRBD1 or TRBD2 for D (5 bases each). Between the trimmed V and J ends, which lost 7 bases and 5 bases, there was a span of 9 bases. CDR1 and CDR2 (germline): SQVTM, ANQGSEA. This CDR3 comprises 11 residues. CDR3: CSGGTHNEQFF. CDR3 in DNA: TGCAGCGGGGGGACCCACAATGAGCAGTTCTTC.

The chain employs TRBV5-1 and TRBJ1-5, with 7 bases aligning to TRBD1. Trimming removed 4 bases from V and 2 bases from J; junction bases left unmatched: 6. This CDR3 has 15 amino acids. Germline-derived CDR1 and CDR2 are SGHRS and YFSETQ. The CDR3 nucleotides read TGCGCCAGCAGCCCCAACGGACAGGGCAATCAGCCCCAGCATTTT. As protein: CASSPNGQGNQPQHF.

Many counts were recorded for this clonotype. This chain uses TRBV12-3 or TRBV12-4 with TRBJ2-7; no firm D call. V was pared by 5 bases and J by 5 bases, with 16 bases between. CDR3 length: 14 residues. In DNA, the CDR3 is TGTGCCAGCAGTCAGACACGCAGGCCCCACGAGCAGTACTTC. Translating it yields CASSQTRRPHEQYF.

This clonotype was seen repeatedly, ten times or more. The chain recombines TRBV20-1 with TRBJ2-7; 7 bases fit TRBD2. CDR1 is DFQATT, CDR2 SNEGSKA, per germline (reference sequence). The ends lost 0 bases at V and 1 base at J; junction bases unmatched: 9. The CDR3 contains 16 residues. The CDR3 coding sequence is TGCAGTGCTAGAGATCCCTGGCGGGGGACGTCCTACGAGCAGTACTTC. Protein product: CSARDPWRGTSYEQYF.

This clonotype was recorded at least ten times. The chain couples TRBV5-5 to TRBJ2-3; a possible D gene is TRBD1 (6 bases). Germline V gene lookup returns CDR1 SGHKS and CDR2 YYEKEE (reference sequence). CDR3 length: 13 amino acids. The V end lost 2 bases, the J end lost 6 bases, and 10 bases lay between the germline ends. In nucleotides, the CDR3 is TGTGCCAGCAGCTTAACAGGGATGGATACGCAGTATTTT. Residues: CASSLTGMDTQYF.

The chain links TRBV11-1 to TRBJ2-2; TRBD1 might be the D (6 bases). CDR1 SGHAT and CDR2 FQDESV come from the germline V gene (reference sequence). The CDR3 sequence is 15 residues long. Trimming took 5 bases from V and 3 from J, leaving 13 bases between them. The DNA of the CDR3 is TGTGCCAGCAGCCCAGGGGCAGGGCACACCGGGGAGCTGTTTTTT. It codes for CASSPGAGHTGELFF.